This T cell receptor beta chain comes out of a study of blood T cells in healthy people across ages. A second PCR, run for about 7 to 11 cycles, used a sample-barcoded 5' primer plus a J-beta primer mix. In TCRdb, the 5' RACE reads were re-called with MiXCR into one record per CDR3 protein. The data contain more than 1 million distinct CDR3 sequences, around 45% of them singletons. Germline assignment: CDR1 LGHNA and CDR2 YNFKEQ. The CDR3 contains 18 residues. Germline trimming cut 1 base from V and 7 bases from J; bases unmatched to any gene: 19. Study-wide results and caveats: Diversity was higher, and naive CD4+ cells more numerous, in long-lived donors than in aged donors. PBMCs went unsorted, and a conclusive naive versus antigen-experienced comparison was therefore prevented.

This clonotype occurred once. Its cognate antigen is unknown. The chain couples TRBV4-2 to TRBJ2-7; TRBD2 agrees at 7 bases. Sequencing was carried out using blood. The source is a woman in her sixties or seventies in good health. This CDR3 reads CASSQGLAAASSYNEQYF. CDR3 DNA: TGTGCCAGCAGCCAAGGGCTAGCGGCTGCAAGCTCCTACAATGAGCAGTACTTC.